These 32 T cell receptor beta chains were sequenced from one sample in a study of shared clonotypes between healthy human individuals. This table comes from immunoSEQ multiplex PCR, and its TCRdb copy is limited to in-frame clones, with some not included. The sample comprises about 2.3 million clones, just under 95% of which are singletons, and approximately 0.41% rests with the top ten. The sequenced sample consisted of naive CD4+ T cells from PBMCs. Documented subset: CD45RA+ positively selected. These receptors all stem from a man between 18 and 29 years old in good health. Some clones in this sample may be carry-over from other donors' samples.

This chain joins TRBV4-3 and TRBJ2-7, with 9 bases matching TRBD2. The CDR3 sequence is 16 residues long. Germline V gene data show CDR1 as LGHNA and CDR2 as YSLEER. J was trimmed by 4 bases and V by 4 bases; bases with no gene match: 11. CDR3 coding DNA: TGCGCCAGCAGCCGAGGGGTGGCGGGAGGGCCTTACGAGCAGTACTTC. This encodes CASSRGVAGGPYEQYF.

The chain carries TRBV14 and TRBJ2-7; D ambiguous. The CDR3 runs 11 residues. Germline V gene lookup returns CDR1 SGHDN and CDR2 FVKESK. Trimming took off 5 bases at V and 3 bases at J, with 5 bases between the two ends. The CDR3 here is CASSDYYEQYF. In DNA, the CDR3 is TGTGCCAGCAGCGATTACTACGAGCAGTACTTC.

The sample holds a few counts of this clone. The J gene is TRBJ2-7, the V gene TRBV5-1; 7 positions match TRBD1. The junction had 7 bases not matched to a gene; V was cut back by 4 bases and J by 6 bases. Germline assignment: CDR1 SGHRS and CDR2 YFSETQ. The CDR3 loop spans 13 amino acids. The CDR3 DNA sequence: TGCGCCAGCAGCGTGGGACAGTCCATCGAGCAGTACTTC. Encoded protein: CASSVGQSIEQYF.

The chain has TRBV29-1 and TRBJ2-7; possibly TRBD2 for D (6 bases). From germline, CDR1 is SQVTM and CDR2 ANQGSEA. The CDR3 sequence is 11 residues long. Trimming left V 3 bases short and J 5 bases short, with 8 bases between. The CDR3 coding sequence is TGCAGCGTTGAGGGGGAGGACGAGCAGTACTTC. Residues: CSVEGEDEQYF.

This clone came up a few times. The chain carries TRBV5-1 and TRBJ2-7; no reliable D call. The V and J ends lost 6 bases and 2 bases respectively, with 12 bases between them. The germline V gene has CDR1 SGHRS and CDR2 YFSETQ. The CDR3 spans 13 residues. CDR3 in DNA: TGCGCCAGCACCCCGGACGGAACCTACGAGCAGTACTTC. Its protein is CASTPDGTYEQYF. Variable domain in full (rest from reference TRBV5-1 and TRBJ2-7): KAGVTQTPRYLIKTRGQQVTLSCSPISGHRSVSWYQQTPGQGLQFLFEYFSETQRNKGNFPGRFSGRQFSNSRSEMNVSTLELGDSALYLCASTPDGTYEQYFGPGTRLTVT.

The J gene is TRBJ2-1, the V gene TRBV9, with no clear D. CDR1 SGDLS and CDR2 YYNGEE come from the germline V gene. The V gene lost 5 bases and the J gene lost 10 bases, with 19 bases spanning the gap. CDR3 length: 14 amino acids. CDR3 residues: CASSGTSASGEQFF. The CDR3 DNA reads TGTGCCAGCAGTGGAACTTCGGCATCTGGCGAGCAGTTCTTC.

The CDR3 region is CASSPRDSYNSPLHF. The CDR3, as DNA: TGTGCCAGCAGTCCCAGGGACTCCTATAATTCACCCCTCCACTTT. This chain joins TRBV2 and TRBJ1-6, with D perhaps TRBD1 (5 bases). V was trimmed by 5 bases and J by 0 bases, leaving 8 bases between them. This CDR3 contains 15 residues. Per germline, CDR1 SNHLY and CDR2 FYNNEI. Supplemented by reference TRBV2 and TRBJ1-6, the full variable domain reads EPEVTQTPSHQVTQMGQEVILRCVPISNHLYFYWYRQILGQKVEFLVSFYNNEISEKSEIFDDQFSVERPDGSNFTLKIRSTKLEDSAMYFCASSPRDSYNSPLHFGNGTRLTVT.

The chain combines TRBV18 with TRBJ2-5; 9 nucleotides line up with TRBD2. The CDR3 runs 15 residues. J gave up 1 base and V 3 bases, and 3 bases lay outside the gene matches. The germline V gene has CDR1 KGHSH and CDR2 LQKENI. This chain's CDR3 is CASSPQTSGQETQYF. In DNA form, the CDR3 reads TGTGCCAGCTCACCTCAGACTAGCGGCCAAGAGACCCAGTACTTC. The complete variable domain, with remaining parts taken from reference TRBV18 and TRBJ2-5, reads NAGVMQNPRHLVRRRGQEARLRCSPMKGHSHVYWYRQLPEEGLKFMVYLQKENIIDESGMPKERFSAEFPKEGPSILRIQQVVRGDSAAYFCASSPQTSGQETQYFGPGTRLLVL.

The chain couples TRBV4-2 to TRBJ2-1; maybe TRBD1 (7 bases). The V gene lost 1 base and the J gene lost 10 bases, with 14 bases spanning the gap. In germline, CDR1 is LGHNA, CDR2 YNFKEQ. The CDR3 is 14 residues long. The CDR3 nucleotides read TGTGCCAGCAGCCAAGTGGAGCCAGGGGGGGAGCAGTTCTTC. It is translated as CASSQVEPGGEQFF.

The V call is TRBV10-1, the J call TRBJ2-7, with a weak D call TRBD1 (5 bases). V lost 10 bases, J lost 0 bases, and 10 bases lay in between. Germline-derived CDR1 and CDR2 are WNHNN and SYGVQD (reference sequence). The CDR3 length is 12 residues. The CDR3 DNA sequence: TGCGCCACCTCCCAGGGCTCCTACGAGCAGTACTTC. This translates into CATSQGSYEQYF.

This clone was detected only once. The chain has TRBV18 and TRBJ1-2, with D unresolved. Germline V gene lookup returns CDR1 KGHSH and CDR2 LQKENI. The CDR3 spans 16 residues. V lost 2 bases, J lost 0 bases, and 13 bases lay in between. The CDR3 nucleotides read TGTGCCAGCTCACCAGTTTCGTCGTTGGCTAACTATGGCTACACCTTC. Translation: CASSPVSSLANYGYTF.

The chain has TRBV6-5 and TRBJ2-7; D may be TRBD1 (5 bases). Germline V lookup: CDR1 MNHEY, CDR2 SVGAGI. There are 12 residues in the CDR3. The V and J ends lost 5 bases and 6 bases respectively, with 11 bases between them. The CDR3 DNA follows: TGTGCCAGCAGTGGCCAGGGTCGCGAGCAGTACTTC. Amino acid sequence: CASSGQGREQYF.

The genes are TRBV5-6 and TRBJ2-7; possibly TRBD1 for D (7 bases). The V and J ends lost 3 bases and 7 bases respectively, with 11 bases between them. This CDR3 contains 12 residues. CDR1 SGHDT and CDR2 YYEEEE come from the germline V gene. CDR3 DNA sequence: TGTGCCAGCAGCTGGCGGGACAGTGAGCAGTACTTC. Its translation is CASSWRDSEQYF.

In the case of this clone: The identical CDR3 is also encoded by other nucleotide sequences in the sample. This sequence joins TRBV6-1 and TRBJ2-7; TRBD2 matches at 10 bases. V trimming: 8 bases; J trimming: 1 base; junction bases outside the gene matches: 5. Per germline, CDR1 MNHNS and CDR2 SASEGT. The CDR3 extends over 14 amino acids. CDR3 coding DNA: TGTGCCAGCCGGACTAGCGGAACGTCCTACGAGCAGTACTTC. Translating gives CASRTSGTSYEQYF.

In nucleotides, the CDR3 is TGCGCCAGCGGAACTAGCGGCAACTACAATGAGCAGTTCTTC. Residues: CASGTSGNYNEQFF. The chain joins TRBV5-1 to TRBJ2-1; 8 bases agree with TRBD2. CDR3 length: 14 residues. The V and J ends lost 7 bases and 3 bases, in that order; junction bases with no gene match: 6. CDR1 and CDR2 (germline): SGHRS, YFSETQ. Filled out from reference TRBV5-1 and TRBJ2-1, the complete variable domain reads KAGVTQTPRYLIKTRGQQVTLSCSPISGHRSVSWYQQTPGQGLQFLFEYFSETQRNKGNFPGRFSGRQFSNSRSEMNVSTLELGDSALYLCASGTSGNYNEQFFGPGTRLTVL.

The chain employs TRBV7-2 and TRBJ2-5; D gene ambiguous. Between the trimmed V and J ends, which lost 2 bases and 2 bases, there was a span of 15 bases. The CDR3 is 16 residues long. Looked up from germline, CDR1 is SGHTA and CDR2 is FQGNSA. The CDR3 coding sequence is TGTGCCAGCAGCTTATGGGGTCCCAACCTACAAGAGACCCAGTACTTC. Translating gives CASSLWGPNLQETQYF. Together with reference TRBV7-2 and TRBJ2-5, the CDR3 gives the full variable domain: GAGVSQSPSNKVTEKGKDVELRCDPISGHTALYWYRQSLGQGLEFLIYFQGNSAPDKSGLPSDRFSAERTGGSVSTLTIQRTQQEDSAVYLCASSLWGPNLQETQYFGPGTRLLVL.

The chain uses TRBV6-5 and TRBJ2-2, with 7 bases identical to TRBD1. V shed 0 bases and J 7 bases; nucleotides not matched to a gene: 5. Germline V gene data show CDR1 as MNHEY and CDR2 as SVGAGI. The CDR3 length is 15 residues. This CDR3 reads CASSYSSTGDGELFF. The CDR3 DNA reads as TGTGCCAGCAGTTACTCGAGTACAGGGGACGGGGAGCTGTTTTTT.

The J gene is TRBJ2-3, the V gene TRBV18; 11 bases align to TRBD2. The V and J ends lost 2 bases and 3 bases, in that order; junction bases with no gene match: 7. Germline CDR1 and CDR2: KGHSH and LQKENI. CDR3 size: 17 residues. The CDR3 reads CASSPIGSSGRTDTQYF. The CDR3 nucleotides read TGTGCCAGCTCACCAATTGGTTCTAGCGGGAGGACAGATACGCAGTATTTT.

This chain joins TRBV6-1 and TRBJ2-1; D is unresolved. V shed 5 bases and J shed 3 bases, with 11 bases lying between them. The germline gives CDR1 MNHNS, CDR2 SASEGT. This CDR3 region has 14 residues. The CDR3 here is CASSSVGRYNEQFF. The DNA for the CDR3 is TGTGCCAGCAGTAGTGTTGGGCGCTACAATGAGCAGTTCTTC.

The rearrangement joins TRBV5-4 to TRBJ2-1; TRBD2 agrees at 12 bases. The length of the CDR3 is 17 residues. CDR1 SGHNT and CDR2 YYREEE come from the germline V gene (reference sequence). V was clipped by 6 bases and J by 5 bases; unmatched bases: 12. The CDR3: CASKQTPWTSGNNEQFF. For the CDR3, the DNA is TGTGCCAGCAAACAGACACCCTGGACTAGCGGGAACAATGAGCAGTTCTTC.

The CDR3 DNA is TGTGCCAGCAAAGGCGGGGCTCCGAACACCGGGGAGCTGTTTTTT. Protein: CASKGGAPNTGELFF. V and J are TRBV28 and TRBJ2-2; D may be TRBD2 (6 bases). The V and J ends lost 7 bases and 0 bases respectively, with 12 bases between them. Germline V lookup: CDR1 MDHEN, CDR2 SYDVKM. CDR3 length: 15 residues.

This chain links TRBV10-1 with TRBJ1-5; a weak D match, TRBD1 (5 bases). The CDR3 loop spans 15 amino acids. Germline CDR1 is WNHNN and CDR2 is SYGVQD (reference sequence). V lost 0 bases to trimming and J lost 5 bases, with 11 bases between them. CDR3 nucleotides: TGCGCCAGCAGTGAGTCTGTGGGGGGTGATCAGCCCCAGCATTTT. As protein: CASSESVGGDQPQHF.

The rearrangement links TRBV7-2 to TRBJ2-7, with 10 bases fitting TRBD1. The trim removed 5 bases at V and 6 bases at J, leaving 19 bases unmatched. The CDR3 runs to 18 residues. CDR1 and CDR2 (germline): SGHTA, FQGNSA. The CDR3 sequence: CASSHTTAGTGALREQYF. The DNA for the CDR3 is TGTGCCAGCAGCCATACGACAGCCGGGACAGGGGCTTTGCGCGAGCAGTACTTC.

The chain uses TRBV6-6 and TRBJ2-2; 7 bases agree with TRBD1. With V trimmed by 5 bases and J by 5 bases, 5 bases remained unmatched. Germline V gene data show CDR1 as MNHNY and CDR2 as SVGAGI (reference sequence). This CDR3 is built from 14 residues. CDR3: CASSRTGQTGELFF. CDR3 DNA: TGTGCCAGCAGTCGGACAGGCCAAACCGGGGAGCTGTTTTTT.

The rearrangement links TRBV4-1 to TRBJ2-4; perhaps TRBD2 as D (6 bases). From germline, CDR1 is MGHRA and CDR2 YSYEKL. Trimming cost V 0 bases and J 0 bases, with 12 bases left between them. CDR3 length: 17 amino acids. This CDR3 is CASSQDAGTIAKNIQYF. The CDR3 nucleotides read TGCGCCAGCAGCCAAGATGCGGGGACCATAGCCAAAAACATTCAGTACTTC.

V gene TRBV14 combines with J gene TRBJ2-3; the D gene is possibly TRBD1 (5 bases). Germline CDR1 reads SGHDN; CDR2 reads FVKESK. The CDR3 runs 14 residues. Trimming took 3 bases from V and 1 from J, leaving 8 bases between them. The CDR3 region has the DNA TGTGCCAGCAGCCAGGGGCGCGGCACAGATACGCAGTATTTT. Its translation: CASSQGRGTDTQYF.

CDR3: CASSLVGRADNEQFF. The CDR3 coding sequence is TGCGCCAGCAGCTTGGTTGGGAGGGCCGACAATGAGCAGTTCTTC. This chain connects TRBV5-1 to TRBJ2-1; 7 bases agree with TRBD2. V lost 0 bases and J lost 5; bases outside the gene matches: 5. The length of the CDR3 is 15 residues. Germline CDR1 SGHRS, CDR2 YFSETQ.

The V and J genes are TRBV5-4 and TRBJ2-3; 7 nucleotides match TRBD2. The germline CDR1 and CDR2 sequences are SGHNT and YYREEE (reference sequence). Trimming removed 3 bases from V and 2 bases from J; junction bases left unmatched: 6. The CDR3 is 15 amino acids. CDR3 DNA sequence: TGTGCCAGCAGCTCTGGACTAGAGAACACAGATACGCAGTATTTT. Amino acids: CASSSGLENTDTQYF.

This chain's CDR3 is CASSRYTGQGEQFF. In DNA, the CDR3 is TGTGCCAGTAGTCGATACACAGGACAAGGTGAGCAGTTCTTC. The chain employs TRBV19 and TRBJ2-1, with D possibly matching TRBD1 (5 bases). From germline, CDR1 is LNHDA and CDR2 SQIVND (reference sequence). This CDR3 region has 14 residues. V gave up 5 bases and J gave up 9 bases, with 17 bases separating them. The variable domain in full, with the rest retrieved from reference TRBV19 and TRBJ2-1, is DGGITQSPKYLFRKEGQNVTLSCEQNLNHDAMYWYRQDPGQGLRLIYYSQIVNDFQKGDIAEGYSVSREKKESFPLTVTSAQKNPTAFYLCASSRYTGQGEQFFGPGTRLTVL.

The V call is TRBV28, the J call TRBJ2-7, with 8 bases identical to TRBD2. V lost 1 base and J lost 6; bases outside the gene matches: 8. The CDR3 spans 15 residues. CDR1 is MDHEN and CDR2 is SYDVKM in the germline V gene. The CDR3 DNA follows: TGTGCCAGCAGTTTATTACCTGCGGGGGGCGCCGAGCAGTACTTC. Protein: CASSLLPAGGAEQYF. The full variable domain, rest sourced from reference TRBV28 and TRBJ2-7, is DVKVTQSSRYLVKRTGEKVFLECVQDMDHENMFWYRQDPGLGLRLIYFSYDVKMKEKGDIPEGYSVSREKKERFSLILESASTNQTSMYLCASSLLPAGGAEQYFGPGTRLTVT.

The chain has TRBV10-3 and TRBJ2-3; no firm D call. V lost 3 bases and J lost 8, with 15 bases in between. Germline assignment: CDR1 ENHRY and CDR2 SYGVKD. This CDR3 region has 14 residues. The chain's CDR3 is CAISDYGQATTQYF. The DNA of the CDR3 is TGTGCCATCAGTGACTATGGGCAGGCAACTACGCAGTATTTT.

The rearrangement uses TRBV5-1 and TRBJ2-5, with D maybe TRBD2 (6 bases). Germline CDR1 and CDR2: SGHRS and YFSETQ. The CDR3 covers 15 residues. Between the trimmed V and J ends, which lost 1 base and 5 bases, there was a span of 15 bases. CDR3 coding DNA: TGCGCCAGCAGCTTGCTTTCGGCGGGGAGTGAGACCCAGTACTTC. It specifies CASSLLSAGSETQYF.